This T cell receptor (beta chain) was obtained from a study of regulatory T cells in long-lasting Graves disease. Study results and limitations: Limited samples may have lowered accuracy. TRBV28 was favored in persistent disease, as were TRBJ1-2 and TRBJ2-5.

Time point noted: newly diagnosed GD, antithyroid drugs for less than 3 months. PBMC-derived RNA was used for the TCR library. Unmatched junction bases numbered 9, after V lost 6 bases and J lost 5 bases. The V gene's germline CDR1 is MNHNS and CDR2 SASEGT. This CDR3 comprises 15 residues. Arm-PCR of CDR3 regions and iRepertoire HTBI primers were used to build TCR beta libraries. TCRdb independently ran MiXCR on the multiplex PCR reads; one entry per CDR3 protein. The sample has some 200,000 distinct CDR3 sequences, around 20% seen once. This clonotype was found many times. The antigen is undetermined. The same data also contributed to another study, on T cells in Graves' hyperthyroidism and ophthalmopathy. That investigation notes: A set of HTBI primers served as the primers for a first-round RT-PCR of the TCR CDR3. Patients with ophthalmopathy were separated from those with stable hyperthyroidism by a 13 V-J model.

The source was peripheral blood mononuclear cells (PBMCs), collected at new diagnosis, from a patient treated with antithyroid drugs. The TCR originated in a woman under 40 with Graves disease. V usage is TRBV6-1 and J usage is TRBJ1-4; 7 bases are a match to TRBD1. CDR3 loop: CASSRLGDSNEKLFF. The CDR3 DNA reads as TGTGCCAGCAGCCGCCTAGGGGACAGCAATGAAAAACTGTTTTTT.